This TCR beta chain came from a study of Ad26.COV2.S vaccination and SARS-CoV-2 variants. Study in general: The authors gave Ad26.COV2.S intramuscularly, either once or twice 56 days apart.

The treatment denotes: roughly 20 received Ad26.COV2.S at low or high dose, single or two shots; 5 received placebo; per-sample allocation not given. Repertoires come from day 63 after the first vaccine or placebo injection. As its vector, the vaccine had Ad26, which expressed Wuhan-strain SARS-CoV-2 spike. The CDR3 totals 15 residues. Trimming cost V 5 bases and J 1 base; bases outside gene matches: 6. Per germline, CDR1 SGHTA and CDR2 FQGTGA. Measured with immunoSEQ multiplex PCR; TCRdb has only the in-frame clones, and not every one. This sample carries about 350,000 clones, about 88% of them seen once, and the ten largest clones take about 6.4%.

The sequenced sample was peripheral blood, obtained in a trial of Ad26.COV2.S vaccine versus placebo. The clonotype was recovered from a person aged 18-60 years who received the Ad26.COV2.S COVID-19 vaccine or a placebo. This chain links TRBV7-3 with TRBJ2-3; TRBD2 matches at 7 bases. This CDR3 reads CASSTASGGTDTQYF. The CDR3 DNA is TGTGCCAGCAGCACCGCAAGCGGGGGCACAGATACGCAGTATTTT.